This T cell receptor (beta chain) was profiled in a study of cytomegalovirus exposure and HLA in healthy donors. The V and J ends lost 8 bases and 3 bases respectively, with 5 bases between them. The CDR3 consists of 11 residues. Germline loops: CDR1 MNHEY, CDR2 SMNVEV (reference sequence). A word on this clone: Its target is not known.

Study observations and caveats: The authors enumerated 180 or so TCR beta chains as linked to cytomegalovirus.

Researchers ran the PCR with 60 Vbeta and 13 Jbeta primers. Libraries were prepared by immunoSEQ multiplex PCR; TCRdb keeps only in-frame clonotypes and omits some of them. The sample has 200,000 to 250,000 clones, about 77% seen once. The specimen sequenced was PBMCs. This sequence joins TRBV27 and TRBJ2-1; D call uncertain. This sequence was found in a woman younger than 45 in good health and CMV-seronegative. CDR3 sequence reads: CASSYYNEQFF. For the CDR3, the DNA is TGTGCCAGCTCGTACTACAATGAGCAGTTCTTC.